Presented here are 19 T cell receptor beta chains from one specimen sequenced in a study of blood T cell repertoires in COVID-19. Profiled with immunoSEQ multiplex PCR; TCRdb holds only in-frame clones, not every one. The sample lists about 240,000 clones; 87% were seen once. The specimen sequenced was peripheral blood. These receptors were collected from a man aged 55 to 69 who had recovered from COVID-19.

The chain has TRBV6-5 and TRBJ1-2; TRBD1 might be the D (5 bases). The germline gives CDR1 MNHEY, CDR2 SVGAGI. The CDR3 spans 12 residues. V was clipped by 7 bases and J by 8 bases, with 14 bases between them. As DNA, the CDR3 is TGTGCCAGCACCCTGGGAAGGGGCGGCTACACCTTC. It is translated as CASTLGRGGYTF.

The chain uses TRBV6-6 and TRBJ1-2; maybe TRBD1 (5 bases). Germline CDR1 reads MNHNY; CDR2 reads SVGAGI (reference sequence). This CDR3 has 13 residues. V dropped 6 bases and J dropped 2 bases, with 10 bases sitting between them. The chain's CDR3 is CASRFTGNYGYTF. In nucleotides, the CDR3 is TGTGCCAGCAGATTTACAGGAAACTATGGCTACACCTTC.

The chain is built from TRBV5-1 and TRBJ1-5, with TRBD1 matching over 11 bases. This CDR3 contains 15 residues. V lost 4 bases and J lost 6; bases outside the gene matches: 6. Germline V gene lookup returns CDR1 SGHRS and CDR2 YFSETQ. The CDR3 nucleotides are TGCGCCAGCAGCCCGGACAGGGGGCCCGGTCAGCCCCAGCATTTT. Protein: CASSPDRGPGQPQHF.

This clone occurred once. The chain combines TRBV19 with TRBJ1-1, with 7 bases fitting TRBD1. This CDR3 spans 13 amino acids. Germline V gene lookup returns CDR1 LNHDA and CDR2 SQIVND (reference sequence). Trimming removed 7 bases from V and 5 bases from J; junction bases left unmatched: 7. For the CDR3, the DNA is TGTGCCAGTAACAGACAGGGTTGGACTGAAGCTTTCTTT. It translates to CASNRQGWTEAFF.

V usage is TRBV18 and J usage is TRBJ1-4; tentative D call: TRBD1 (5 bases). Germline lookup yields CDR1 KGHSH and CDR2 LQKENI. V was trimmed by 2 bases and J by 1 base, leaving 11 bases between them. The CDR3 loop spans 16 amino acids. The CDR3 spells CASSPAAGQTNEKLFF. The CDR3 DNA is TGTGCCAGCTCACCAGCGGCAGGGCAAACTAATGAAAAACTGTTTTTT.

The gene calls are TRBV11-1 and TRBJ2-3; TRBD2 matches at 12 bases. V gave up 5 bases and J gave up 7 bases; unmatched junction bases: 7. There are 15 residues in the CDR3. Germline V gives CDR1 SGHAT, CDR2 FQDESV (reference sequence). CDR3 region: CASSATSGGGHTQYF. Here the CDR3 DNA reads TGTGCCAGCAGCGCGACTAGCGGGGGTGGGCATACGCAGTATTTT.

This chain joins TRBV12-3 or TRBV12-4 and TRBJ2-5, with a tentative D call TRBD1 (5 bases). The CDR3 runs to 13 residues. V shed 7 bases and J shed 8 bases, with 17 bases lying between them. This CDR3 reads CASTLRQTRTQYF. The CDR3 region has the DNA TGTGCCAGCACCCTTAGACAGACGCGAACCCAGTACTTC.

This rearrangement joins TRBV18 to TRBJ1-4; D remains ambiguous. Trimming took 2 bases from V and 7 from J, leaving 14 bases between them. The CDR3 is made up of 15 amino acids. From germline, CDR1 is KGHSH and CDR2 LQKENI. For the CDR3, the DNA is TGTGCCAGCTCACCAAACGGAGGGCAGTTTGAAAAACTGTTTTTT. This codes for CASSPNGGQFEKLFF.

The gene calls are TRBV9 and TRBJ2-1; 8 nucleotides agree with TRBD1. Germline assignment: CDR1 SGDLS and CDR2 YYNGEE. The CDR3 length is 14 residues. With 6 bases clipped from V and 5 bases from J, the junction kept 7 bases outside the gene matches. The CDR3 here is CASNRGLNHNEQFF. CDR3 DNA: TGTGCCAGCAACAGGGGGTTAAACCACAATGAGCAGTTCTTC.

The rearrangement joins TRBV3-1 (or the pseudogene TRBV3-2) to TRBJ1-5, with D possibly TRBD1 on 5 matching bases. Trimming stripped 0 bases from V and 7 bases from J, with 10 bases between. CDR1 LGHDT and CDR2 YNNKEL come from the germline V gene (reference sequence). The CDR3 has 14 residues. As DNA, the CDR3 is TGTGCCAGCAGCCAAGATCGGGGGGGGCAGCCCCAGCATTTT. Translation gives CASSQDRGGQPQHF.

J is TRBJ1-6 and V is TRBV6-1; D may be TRBD1 (6 bases). Germline V gene sequence: CDR1 MNHNS, CDR2 SASEGT. This CDR3 spans 15 amino acids. The V and J ends lost 2 bases and 10 bases respectively, with 15 bases between them. The CDR3 coding sequence is TGTGCCAGCAGTGAAATGAAAGGGGGGGAATCACCCCTCCACTTT. As protein: CASSEMKGGESPLHF.

The sample holds one count of this clone. The chain is built from TRBV5-8 and TRBJ2-5; 11 nucleotides agree with TRBD1. Germline lookup yields CDR1 SGHTS and CDR2 YDEGEE. The length of the CDR3 is 15 residues. The V gene end was trimmed by 4 bases and the J gene end by 5 bases; junction bases not matched to a gene: 7. CDR3 sequence (DNA): TGTGCCAGCAGCACCGTTTGGACAGGGGGCGAGACCCAGTACTTC. Translating gives CASSTVWTGGETQYF. The full variable domain, rest sourced from reference TRBV5-8 and TRBJ2-5, is EAGVTQSPTHLIKTRGQQATLRCSPISGHTSVYWYQQALGLGLQFLLWYDEGEERNRGNFPPRFSGRQFPNYSSELNVNALELEDSALYLCASSTVWTGGETQYFGPGTRLLVL.

This chain connects TRBV5-4 to TRBJ1-1; D unresolved. Germline V lookup: CDR1 SGHNT, CDR2 YYREEE (reference sequence). CDR3 length: 15 amino acids. V was shortened by 0 bases and J by 4 bases, with 13 bases between the two germline ends. CDR3 bases: TGTGCCAGCAGCTTGGCCCCGGGTGGTAGCACTGAAGCTTTCTTT. Protein: CASSLAPGGSTEAFF.

This clone has only a few counts. V usage is TRBV4-2 and J usage is TRBJ1-1; D unclear. The V end lost 2 bases, the J end lost 0 bases, and 4 bases lay between the germline ends. CDR3 length: 13 amino acids. The germline V gene encodes CDR1 LGHNA and CDR2 YNFKEQ. CDR3 in DNA: TGTGCCAGCAGCCAAACAGTGAACACTGAAGCTTTCTTT. It translates to CASSQTVNTEAFF.

This chain uses TRBV5-1 with TRBJ2-5, with 9 bases lining up with TRBD1. Germline CDR1 is SGHRS and CDR2 is YFSETQ. The CDR3 runs 15 residues. V lost 5 bases to trimming and J lost 2 bases; unmatched junction nucleotides: 7. The CDR3 DNA follows: TGCGCCAGCAGAATAATAGGGACAGGGCAAGAGACCCAGTACTTC. It encodes CASRIIGTGQETQYF.

This chain joins TRBV29-1 and TRBJ2-7, with TRBD2 matching 11 bases. Germline trimming cut 7 bases from V and 4 bases from J; bases unmatched to any gene: 24. Germline CDR1 is SQVTM and CDR2 is ANQGSEA. The CDR3 has 19 amino acids. The CDR3 region has the DNA TGCAGCGCAACGAATAGGGGGACTAGCGGCATTAAGGGGGAGTACGAGCAGTACTTC. Translating it yields CSATNRGTSGIKGEYEQYF.

The chain carries TRBV10-3 and TRBJ2-2; 7 bases match TRBD2. This CDR3 has 14 residues. Germline-derived CDR1 and CDR2 are ENHRY and SYGVKD. With V trimmed by 8 bases and J by 2 bases, 5 bases remained unmatched. This chain's CDR3 is CAIRGDRNTGELFF. In DNA form, the CDR3 reads TGTGCCATCCGGGGGGACCGAAACACCGGGGAGCTGTTTTTT.

CDR3 nucleotide sequence: TGTGCCAGCAGCCGAAACAGCTACGAGCAGTACTTC. Translated: CASSRNSYEQYF. The rearrangement links TRBV6-6 to TRBJ2-7; D remains ambiguous. The CDR3 loop spans 12 amino acids. The ends were cut back, 6 bases at V and 3 bases at J, with 9 bases in the middle. Germline V gene sequence: CDR1 MNHNY, CDR2 SVGAGI (reference sequence).

This chain joins TRBV2 and TRBJ1-4; 8 bases align to TRBD1. Germline V CDR1 and CDR2: SNHLY, FYNNEI. The CDR3 is 20 amino acids. V dropped 3 bases and J dropped 0; count of bases not matched to a gene: 15. The CDR3 region is CASSETPPGQVPATNEKLFF. Here the CDR3 DNA reads TGTGCCAGCAGTGAGACCCCTCCGGGACAGGTGCCTGCAACTAATGAAAAACTGTTTTTT. The whole variable domain, filled in from reference TRBV2 and TRBJ1-4, reads EPEVTQTPSHQVTQMGQEVILRCVPISNHLYFYWYRQILGQKVEFLVSFYNNEISEKSEIFDDQFSVERPDGSNFTLKIRSTKLEDSAMYFCASSETPPGQVPATNEKLFFGSGTQLSVL.